Sequencing of this T cell receptor (beta chain) was carried out in a study of shared clonotypes between healthy human individuals. Study results and caveats: Richness estimates generally favored naive over memory subsets.

The CDR3 consists of 16 residues. With 3 bases clipped from V and 4 bases from J, the junction kept 6 bases outside the gene matches. Germline-derived CDR1 and CDR2 are SGHRS and YFSETQ. On this clone itself: Its antigen is unknown.

For each subset, genomic DNA was distributed in equal portions over several immunoSEQ plates. Per the authors' pipeline: ImmunoSEQ output held junction-only sequences without quality scores, so filtering differed. Some clones are missing from TCRdb's copy, which holds only in-frame ones; the method was immunoSEQ multiplex PCR. The V and J calls and clone size were taken over from that table, and D and trimming were inferred from the DNA. This sample yields roughly 1 million clones, of which 65% to 75% are seen a single time; over 1.3% belongs to the top ten. Sequenced: memory CD4+ T cells sorted from blood. Subset noted: CD45RA-negative fraction. This TCR was sampled from a man aged 18 to 29 in good health. This chain connects TRBV5-1 to TRBJ2-2, with 10 bases that match TRBD1. CDR3 sequence: CASSWGQGMGTGELFF. CDR3 sequence (DNA): TGCGCCAGCAGCTGGGGACAGGGGATGGGCACCGGGGAGCTGTTTTTT.